A selection of T cell receptor beta chains follows, all from one sample in a study of T cell repertoires in cytomegalovirus infection. These TCRs' antigens remain unknown. TCRdb independently ran MiXCR on the reads; one entry per CDR3 protein. The repertoire holds approximately 120,000 distinct CDR3 sequences, with roughly 32% as singletons. Sequencing used CD8+ T cells from cultured PBMCs, obtained from culture after CMV antigen stimulation. The source of these receptors is a human donor in good health (CMV status not recorded). Some clones in this sample may be carry-over from other donors' samples. Each CDR3 is given with its conserved first and last residue.

V	J	CDR3
TRBV5-5	TRBJ2-1	CASSQARLRGAYNEQFF
TRBV7-2	TRBJ2-3	CASSFGLAGGSADTQYF
TRBV20-1	TRBJ2-2	CSARDLLANTGELFF
TRBV19	TRBJ2-1	CASSMGGEGYNEQFF
TRBV11-1	TRBJ2-7	CASSFSPSGGSYEQYF
TRBV28	TRBJ2-3	CASRPVERSTDTQYF
TRBV29-1	TRBJ2-7	CSVGDPRTGMGQYF
TRBV5-8	TRBJ2-1	CASSLAGGPAYNEQFF
TRBV12-3/TRBV12-4	TRBJ1-4	CASSLTAEKLFF
TRBV5-6	TRBJ1-5	CASSRGTGNQPQHF
TRBV7-2	TRBJ1-4	CASSTDRGPNEKLFF
TRBV6-5	TRBJ1-1	CASRPGTGTNTEAFF
TRBV10-3	TRBJ1-2	CAIRDEKIGGYTF
TRBV4-1	TRBJ2-1	CASSQGWWVDEQFF
TRBV6-8	TRBJ1-5	CASSYSSWGETQHF
TRBV7-6	TRBJ2-3	CASSLTGGPTDTQYF
TRBV6-2/TRBV6-3	TRBJ2-2	CASSYPRGQITGELFF
TRBV7-9	TRBJ1-1	CASSVRDRRDEAFF
TRBV4-2	TRBJ1-2	CASSQEPTGGFYGYTF
TRBV12-3/TRBV12-4	TRBJ1-3	CASSQTGSGNTIYF
TRBV6-1	TRBJ2-7	CASSEPERDMYF
TRBV28	TRBJ2-7	CASSLVGFYEQYF
TRBV6-2/TRBV6-3	TRBJ1-5	CASSYVAIDGGEGPQHF
TRBV10-3	TRBJ2-1	CATLSSSYNEQFF
TRBV7-2	TRBJ2-3	CASSLGAGTRDTQYF
TRBV12-3/TRBV12-4	TRBJ2-3	CASSFGSTTDTQYF
TRBV4-1	TRBJ1-1	CASSQEGWTGNTEAFF
TRBV5-6	TRBJ1-2	CASSADRSNGYTF
TRBV7-8	TRBJ1-2	CASSWGQGYGYTF
TRBV5-6	TRBJ2-7	CASGRDLGTYEQYF
TRBV5-6	TRBJ1-2	CASSLSLGQGVVYGYTF
TRBV11-2	TRBJ2-5	CASSSLLAGGKETQYF
TRBV12-3/TRBV12-4	TRBJ2-7	CASQAGGYEQYF
TRBV6-1	TRBJ1-3	CASRDRDSSGNTIYF
TRBV18	TRBJ2-1	CASSRQRGDNEQFF
TRBV28	TRBJ1-6	CASTAPGQDNSPLHF
TRBV7-2	TRBJ2-7	CASPGQIPEQYF
TRBV12-3/TRBV12-4	TRBJ2-7	CASSSGYEQYF
TRBV12-3/TRBV12-4	TRBJ2-2	CASSLGVPGELFF
TRBV29-1	TRBJ2-1	CSVGRLAGQSSYNEQFF
TRBV28	TRBJ2-7	CASREGPGSSYEQYF
TRBV20-1	TRBJ2-7	CSATQIAGIEQYF
TRBV4-1	TRBJ1-2	CASSQEGAYTF
TRBV7-9	TRBJ2-7	CASSLVAGGYEQYF
TRBV20-1	TRBJ2-7	CSAREAPGTGGEQYF
TRBV5-1	TRBJ2-2	CASSFPPGTNRAELFF
TRBV12-3/TRBV12-4	TRBJ2-7	CASTNYAPSRRDRYSEQYF
TRBV27	TRBJ2-7	CASSFFAGTYEQYF
TRBV4-1	TRBJ2-1	CASSQDPGFGNEQFF
TRBV7-2	TRBJ1-1	CASSSPLTPNTEAFF
TRBV20-1	TRBJ1-5	CSAREGQGDTQPQHF
TRBV20-1	TRBJ1-5	CSARDRGIVQPQHF